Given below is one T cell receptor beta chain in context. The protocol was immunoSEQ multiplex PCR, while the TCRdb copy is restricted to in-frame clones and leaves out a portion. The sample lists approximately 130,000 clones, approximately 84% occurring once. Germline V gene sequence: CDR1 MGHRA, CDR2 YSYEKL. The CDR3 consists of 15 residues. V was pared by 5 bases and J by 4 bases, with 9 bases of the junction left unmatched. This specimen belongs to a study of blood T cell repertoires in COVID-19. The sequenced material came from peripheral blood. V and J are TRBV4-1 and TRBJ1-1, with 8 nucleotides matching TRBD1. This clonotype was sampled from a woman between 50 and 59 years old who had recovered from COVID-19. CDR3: CASSKIGDRGTEAFF. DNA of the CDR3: TGCGCCAGCAGCAAAATAGGAGACAGGGGCACTGAAGCTTTCTTT.